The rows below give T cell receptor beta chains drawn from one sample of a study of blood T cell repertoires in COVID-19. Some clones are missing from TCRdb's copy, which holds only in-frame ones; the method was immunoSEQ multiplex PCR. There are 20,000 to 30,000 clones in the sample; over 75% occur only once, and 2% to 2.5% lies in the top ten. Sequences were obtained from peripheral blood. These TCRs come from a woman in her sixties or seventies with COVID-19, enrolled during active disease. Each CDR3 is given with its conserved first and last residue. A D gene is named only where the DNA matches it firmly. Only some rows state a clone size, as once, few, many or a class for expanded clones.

CDR3nt: TGTGCCAGCAGCGCTAAGGACAGCTACGAGCAGTACTTC
CDR3aa: CASSAKDSYEQYF
abundance: -
j_gene: TRBJ2-7
d_gene: -
v_gene: TRBV5-6

CDR3nt: TGTGCCAGTAGTACCGGACAGGGGAGGGCCCAGCCCCAGCATTTT
CDR3aa: CASSTGQGRAQPQHF
abundance: -
j_gene: TRBJ1-5
d_gene: TRBD1
v_gene: TRBV19

CDR3nt: TGTGCCAGTAGATCACGACAGGCGGGCTATGGCTACACCTTC
CDR3aa: CASRSRQAGYGYTF
abundance: -
j_gene: TRBJ1-2
d_gene: -
v_gene: TRBV19

CDR3nt: TGTGCCAGCAGACCCGACAGGGGGAATTCACCCCTCCACTTT
CDR3aa: CASRPDRGNSPLHF
abundance: -
j_gene: TRBJ1-6
d_gene: TRBD1
v_gene: TRBV6-5

CDR3nt: TGTGCCAGTAAGCCCGGGGGGGAAAAACTGTTTTTT
CDR3aa: CASKPGGEKLFF
abundance: -
j_gene: TRBJ1-4
d_gene: -
v_gene: TRBV19

CDR3nt: TGTGCCAGCAGTGAGGGGAGGGAGAATGAAAAACTGTTTTTT
CDR3aa: CASSEGRENEKLFF
abundance: once
j_gene: TRBJ1-4
d_gene: -
v_gene: TRBV2

CDR3nt: TGTGCCAGCAGCACAGGGCGAAACTTAGGCTACACCTTC
CDR3aa: CASSTGRNLGYTF
abundance: -
j_gene: TRBJ1-2
d_gene: -
v_gene: TRBV21-1

CDR3nt: TGTGCCAGCAGTTACTATCTACAGGGCTATGGCTACACCTTC
CDR3aa: CASSYYLQGYGYTF
abundance: -
j_gene: TRBJ1-2
d_gene: -
v_gene: TRBV6-5

CDR3nt: TGTGCCAGCAGCTTAGCCCAGGGGGGCTCTGGAAACACCATATATTTT
CDR3aa: CASSLAQGGSGNTIYF
abundance: -
j_gene: TRBJ1-3
d_gene: TRBD1
v_gene: TRBV7-9

CDR3nt: TGTGCCAGTAGTATTCCGGCAGGAGGGGCCACTGAAGCTTTCTTT
CDR3aa: CASSIPAGGATEAFF
abundance: -
j_gene: TRBJ1-1
d_gene: -
v_gene: TRBV19

CDR3nt: TGTGCCAGCAGTTACAGGAAAGCGGGGGCGGGGGAGACCCAGTACTTC
CDR3aa: CASSYRKAGAGETQYF
abundance: -
j_gene: TRBJ2-5
d_gene: TRBD2
v_gene: TRBV6-5

CDR3nt: TGTGCCAGCAGCCCGGGACAGGGGGCTCAGCCCCAGCATTTT
CDR3aa: CASSPGQGAQPQHF
abundance: -
j_gene: TRBJ1-5
d_gene: TRBD1
v_gene: TRBV9

CDR3nt: TGTGCCAGCAACCGGGACAGCTATGGCTACACCTTC
CDR3aa: CASNRDSYGYTF
abundance: -
j_gene: TRBJ1-2
d_gene: TRBD1
v_gene: TRBV9

CDR3nt: TGTGCCAGCAGTTACGTTGGGGGCGCCGGGGCCAACGTCCTGACTTTC
CDR3aa: CASSYVGGAGANVLTF
abundance: -
j_gene: TRBJ2-6
d_gene: -
v_gene: TRBV6-2/TRBV6-3

CDR3nt: TGTGCCAGCAGCCCCTCTAAACTCTCTGAGCAGTTCTTC
CDR3aa: CASSPSKLSEQFF
abundance: -
j_gene: TRBJ2-1
d_gene: -
v_gene: TRBV9

CDR3nt: TGTGCCAGCAGATCCACCCGGGGGGCAGGTGGCTACACCTTC
CDR3aa: CASRSTRGAGGYTF
abundance: -
j_gene: TRBJ1-2
d_gene: -
v_gene: TRBV7-2

CDR3nt: TGTGCCAGCAGCCACCGGGGGGGCCTGGACACCGGGGAGCTGTTTTTT
CDR3aa: CASSHRGGLDTGELFF
abundance: -
j_gene: TRBJ2-2
d_gene: TRBD2
v_gene: TRBV3-1/TRBV3-2

CDR3nt: TGCAGTGCTAGCAGTCAAGATACGCAGTATTTT
CDR3aa: CSASSQDTQYF
abundance: -
j_gene: TRBJ2-3
d_gene: -
v_gene: TRBV20-1

CDR3nt: TGTGCCAGCAGCCCCCTAGCGGGAGAAGAGACCCAGTACTTC
CDR3aa: CASSPLAGEETQYF
abundance: -
j_gene: TRBJ2-5
d_gene: TRBD2
v_gene: TRBV3-1/TRBV3-2

CDR3nt: TGTGCCATCAGTGAGTCTAGCTTAAACTATGGCTACACCTTC
CDR3aa: CAISESSLNYGYTF
abundance: once
j_gene: TRBJ1-2
d_gene: -
v_gene: TRBV10-3

CDR3nt: TGTGCCAGTAGTTCACAGGGGTTCCAAGAGACCCAGTACTTC
CDR3aa: CASSSQGFQETQYF
abundance: -
j_gene: TRBJ2-5
d_gene: TRBD1
v_gene: TRBV19

CDR3nt: TGTGCCAGCAGCCTTGGGGGACAGGGGACCGGAAAACTGTTTTTT
CDR3aa: CASSLGGQGTGKLFF
abundance: -
j_gene: TRBJ1-4
d_gene: TRBD1
v_gene: TRBV4-2

CDR3nt: TGTGCCAGCTCACCACGGGAAGGACAGGCGGGAATATATTTT
CDR3aa: CASSPREGQAGIYF
abundance: -
j_gene: TRBJ1-3
d_gene: TRBD1
v_gene: TRBV18

CDR3nt: TGTGCCAGCAGACAACTAGCGGGGGGGCTCGCAGATACGCAGTATTTT
CDR3aa: CASRQLAGGLADTQYF
abundance: -
j_gene: TRBJ2-3
d_gene: TRBD2
v_gene: TRBV27

CDR3nt: TGTGCCAGCAGCCAAGCCGGGACTAGCGGCGAGCAGTACTTC
CDR3aa: CASSQAGTSGEQYF
abundance: -
j_gene: TRBJ2-7
d_gene: TRBD2
v_gene: TRBV3-1/TRBV3-2

CDR3nt: TGTGCCAGCAGAGGTGTGGGGACAGGGGAAAACATTCAGTACTTC
CDR3aa: CASRGVGTGENIQYF
abundance: -
j_gene: TRBJ2-4
d_gene: TRBD1
v_gene: TRBV27

CDR3nt: TGCGCCAGCAGAGAGACAGGTGATAATTCACCCCTCCACTTT
CDR3aa: CASRETGDNSPLHF
abundance: -
j_gene: TRBJ1-6
d_gene: -
v_gene: TRBV5-1

CDR3nt: TGTGCCAGTAGGTCAGGTCTGGGGCGAGAAGCCAAAAACATTCAGTACTTC
CDR3aa: CASRSGLGREAKNIQYF
abundance: -
j_gene: TRBJ2-4
d_gene: -
v_gene: TRBV19

CDR3nt: TGTGCCAGCAGTTACGCGAGAGGCGGATCGAACACTGAAGCTTTCTTT
CDR3aa: CASSYARGGSNTEAFF
abundance: -
j_gene: TRBJ1-1
d_gene: -
v_gene: TRBV6-2/TRBV6-3

CDR3nt: TGCGCCGCGGGGTTGGTTTCGGATGGCTACACCTTC
CDR3aa: CAAGLVSDGYTF
abundance: -
j_gene: TRBJ1-2
d_gene: -
v_gene: TRBV10-1

CDR3nt: TGTGCCACCAGTGATTGGGGACTAGCGGGACAAGATACGCAGTATTTT
CDR3aa: CATSDWGLAGQDTQYF
abundance: once
j_gene: TRBJ2-3
d_gene: TRBD2
v_gene: TRBV24-1

CDR3nt: TGTGCCACCAGCAGAGGCCGGGGGTATGAAAAACTGTTTTTT
CDR3aa: CATSRGRGYEKLFF
abundance: few
j_gene: TRBJ1-4
d_gene: -
v_gene: TRBV15

CDR3nt: TGTGCCAGCTCACCCCGGACAGGGGAAGGCTACACCTTC
CDR3aa: CASSPRTGEGYTF
abundance: -
j_gene: TRBJ1-2
d_gene: TRBD1
v_gene: TRBV18

CDR3nt: TGTGCCAGCGCTAGCGGAGCAGAGCAAGAGACCCAGTACTTC
CDR3aa: CASASGAEQETQYF
abundance: -
j_gene: TRBJ2-5
d_gene: TRBD2
v_gene: TRBV7-8

CDR3nt: TGTGCCAGCAGTGAAATCGCGGGACAGGGGGCGGGTGAGCAGTTCTTC
CDR3aa: CASSEIAGQGAGEQFF
abundance: -
j_gene: TRBJ2-1
d_gene: TRBD1
v_gene: TRBV6-1

CDR3nt: TGCAGTGCTAGTTGGGGACTACAAGAGACCCAGTACTTC
CDR3aa: CSASWGLQETQYF
abundance: -
j_gene: TRBJ2-5
d_gene: TRBD2
v_gene: TRBV20-1

CDR3nt: TGTGCCAGCCCCAGCAGCGGGAGCGGCAATGAGCAGTTCTTC
CDR3aa: CASPSSGSGNEQFF
abundance: -
j_gene: TRBJ2-1
d_gene: -
v_gene: TRBV21-1

CDR3nt: TGTGCCAGCAGTGACAGGGAGATGGGTGGCTACACCTTC
CDR3aa: CASSDREMGGYTF
abundance: -
j_gene: TRBJ1-2
d_gene: TRBD1
v_gene: TRBV27

CDR3nt: TGCGCCAGCAGCCAAGACTCGGGGATCCGAAAACTGTTTTTT
CDR3aa: CASSQDSGIRKLFF
abundance: -
j_gene: TRBJ1-4
d_gene: -
v_gene: TRBV4-3

CDR3nt: TGTGCCAGTAGGGAAACAGGGCACACCGGGGAGCTGTTTTTT
CDR3aa: CASRETGHTGELFF
abundance: -
j_gene: TRBJ2-2
d_gene: -
v_gene: TRBV19

CDR3nt: TGTGCCAGCAGCGTCGGAGGGACTAGCGGGATTGAGCAGTTCTTC
CDR3aa: CASSVGGTSGIEQFF
abundance: -
j_gene: TRBJ2-1
d_gene: TRBD2
v_gene: TRBV9

CDR3nt: TGTGCTAGTGGTTCAGGGTGGAACGAGCAGTACTTC
CDR3aa: CASGSGWNEQYF
abundance: -
j_gene: TRBJ2-7
d_gene: -
v_gene: TRBV12-5

CDR3nt: TGTGCCAGCTCTTATTCGGGGAACGGGGAGCTGTTTTTT
CDR3aa: CASSYSGNGELFF
abundance: once
j_gene: TRBJ2-2
d_gene: -
v_gene: TRBV27

CDR3nt: TGTGCCAGCAGCCCCCGGTTAGCTAACTATGGCTACACCTTC
CDR3aa: CASSPRLANYGYTF
abundance: -
j_gene: TRBJ1-2
d_gene: -
v_gene: TRBV3-1/TRBV3-2

CDR3nt: TGTGCCAGCAGTTTCTCCGGACAGGGAAGGGACGGCTACACCTTC
CDR3aa: CASSFSGQGRDGYTF
abundance: -
j_gene: TRBJ1-2
d_gene: TRBD1
v_gene: TRBV27

CDR3nt: TGTGCCAGCAGTTTATCCGGACGCCGCTGGGGCGCTGAAGCTTTCTTT
CDR3aa: CASSLSGRRWGAEAFF
abundance: few
j_gene: TRBJ1-1
d_gene: -
v_gene: TRBV27

CDR3nt: TGTGCCAGCAGTGGCGGAGCGGGGGGGACGAACCCCGGGGAGCTGTTTTTT
CDR3aa: CASSGGAGGTNPGELFF
abundance: -
j_gene: TRBJ2-2
d_gene: TRBD2
v_gene: TRBV6-1

CDR3nt: TGTGCCAGCAGCCAAGAGCAGGGGAATGAAGCTTTCTTT
CDR3aa: CASSQEQGNEAFF
abundance: once
j_gene: TRBJ1-1
d_gene: -
v_gene: TRBV4-2

CDR3nt: TGTGCCAGCACAATGCGGGATGGCTACACCTTC
CDR3aa: CASTMRDGYTF
abundance: -
j_gene: TRBJ1-2
d_gene: -
v_gene: TRBV2

CDR3nt: TGTGCCAGCAGCCCCCCGGGGAGGATGGGGAGGGCCTACAATGAGCAGTTCTTC
CDR3aa: CASSPPGRMGRAYNEQFF
abundance: -
j_gene: TRBJ2-1
d_gene: TRBD2
v_gene: TRBV7-9

CDR3nt: TGTGCCAGCAGCTTAGCTCCCCCGGCGGGGGGCCTCTACAATGAGCAGTTCTTC
CDR3aa: CASSLAPPAGGLYNEQFF
abundance: -
j_gene: TRBJ2-1
d_gene: TRBD2
v_gene: TRBV7-2

CDR3nt: TGTGCCAGCTTCTCCTCCTGGACAGGCTACACCTTC
CDR3aa: CASFSSWTGYTF
abundance: -
j_gene: TRBJ1-2
d_gene: -
v_gene: TRBV11-3

CDR3nt: TGTGCTAGTGGGGACAGCTCCTACAATGAGCAGTTCTTC
CDR3aa: CASGDSSYNEQFF
abundance: once
j_gene: TRBJ2-1
d_gene: -
v_gene: TRBV12-5